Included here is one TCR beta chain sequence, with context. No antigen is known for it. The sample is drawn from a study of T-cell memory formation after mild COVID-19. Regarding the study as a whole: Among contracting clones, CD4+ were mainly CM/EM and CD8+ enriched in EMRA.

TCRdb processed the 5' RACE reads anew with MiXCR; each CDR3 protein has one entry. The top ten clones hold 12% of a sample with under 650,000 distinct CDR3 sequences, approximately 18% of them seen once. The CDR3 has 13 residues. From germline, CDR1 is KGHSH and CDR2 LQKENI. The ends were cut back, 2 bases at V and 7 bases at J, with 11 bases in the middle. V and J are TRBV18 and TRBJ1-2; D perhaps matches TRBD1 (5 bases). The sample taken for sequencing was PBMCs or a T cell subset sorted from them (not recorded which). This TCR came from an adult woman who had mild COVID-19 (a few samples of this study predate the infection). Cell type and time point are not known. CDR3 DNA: TGTGCCAGCTCACCAGCCAGGGAAGGTGGCTACACCTTC. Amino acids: CASSPAREGGYTF.